This T cell receptor beta chain is from a study of blood T cell repertoires in COVID-19. Study-wide context: Donors in the United States, Italy and Spain gave samples during acute or convalescent COVID-19. T cells, B-cell-depleted T cells, or PBMCs provided the cDNA or gDNA that served as material.

This CDR3 has 15 residues. Trimming cost V 2 bases and J 2 bases; bases outside gene matches: 5. Germline loops: CDR1 SGHTA, CDR2 FQGNSA. Methods used by the authors: Researchers report that nucleated cell counts were estimated from reference gene primer amplification. Sequenced by immunoSEQ multiplex PCR; TCRdb stores in-frame clones only, minus some. V, J and clone size are those of that table, while D and trimming were read from the DNA. The table shows 75,000 to 90,000 clones, with about 82% occurring only once. This TCR derives from a man aged 45 to 65 with active COVID-19. Sequencing was carried out using peripheral blood. The chain recombines TRBV7-2 with TRBJ2-7; 8 bases match TRBD1. The CDR3 DNA follows: TGTGCCAGCAGCTTACAACAGGGGGGAGCCTACGAGCAGTACTTC. Encoded protein: CASSLQQGGAYEQYF.